Each of the 13 T cell receptor beta chains below was sequenced from the same sample in a study of blood T cell repertoires in COVID-19. Libraries were prepared by immunoSEQ multiplex PCR; TCRdb keeps only in-frame clonotypes and omits some of them. The sample has roughly 180,000 clones; about 85% are singletons. The sample consisted of peripheral blood. The receptors come from a man aged 60 to 75 who had recovered from COVID-19.

This rearrangement joins TRBV6-5 to TRBJ1-2, with no clear D. The CDR3 has 13 amino acids. The V gene's germline CDR1 is MNHEY and CDR2 SVGAGI. Trimming left V 9 bases short and J 5 bases short, with 16 bases between. The CDR3 nucleotides read TGTGCCAGTTTGTTGCGAAGCCATTATGGCTACACCTTC. The encoded protein is CASLLRSHYGYTF.

The V and J genes are TRBV13 and TRBJ2-6; D gene unclear. Germline CDR1 PRHDT, CDR2 FYEKMQ (reference sequence). V lost 5 bases, J lost 1 base, and 12 bases lay in between. This CDR3 spans 16 amino acids. The CDR3, as DNA: TGTGCCAGCAGCCGAGGAGTCGGGTCTGGGGCCAACGTCCTGACTTTC. It specifies CASSRGVGSGANVLTF.

The chain carries TRBV30 and TRBJ2-7, with TRBD1 as a possible D gene (5 bases). The CDR3 is made up of 14 amino acids. Germline V gene sequence: CDR1 GTSNPN, CDR2 SVGIG (reference sequence). V was clipped by 3 bases and J by 9 bases, with 21 bases between them. CDR3 amino acids: CAWRASGQGGAQYF. CDR3 nucleotide sequence: TGTGCCTGGAGGGCGTCTGGTCAGGGTGGTGCGCAGTACTTC.

The chain combines TRBV5-1 with TRBJ2-1; 7 nucleotides match TRBD2. Germline loops: CDR1 SGHRS, CDR2 YFSETQ. Losses at the gene ends were 5 bases for V and 0 bases for J; bases not matched to a gene: 8. The CDR3 contains 16 residues. The CDR3 region has the DNA TGCGCCAGCAGTCCGAGCGGGGCCGACTCCTACAATGAGCAGTTCTTC. Translating it yields CASSPSGADSYNEQFF. Full variable domain (missing parts from reference TRBV5-1 and TRBJ2-1): KAGVTQTPRYLIKTRGQQVTLSCSPISGHRSVSWYQQTPGQGLQFLFEYFSETQRNKGNFPGRFSGRQFSNSRSEMNVSTLELGDSALYLCASSPSGADSYNEQFFGPGTRLTVL.

The chain recombines TRBV7-2 with TRBJ2-5, with 8 bases identical to TRBD1. Germline CDR1 and CDR2: SGHTA and FQGNSA. The CDR3 runs 17 residues. Trimming removed 5 bases from V and 5 bases from J; junction bases left unmatched: 16. As DNA, the CDR3 is TGTGCCAGCAGCCTTAGGTCAGGGGGCGCGGGGCAGGAGACCCAGTACTTC. Encoded protein: CASSLRSGGAGQETQYF.

The chain uses TRBV7-9 and TRBJ1-6, with a weak D call TRBD1 (6 bases). The CDR3 spans 15 residues. Germline CDR1 reads SEHNR; CDR2 reads FQNEAQ (reference sequence). The germline V and J ends were trimmed by 5 bases and 10 bases, with 18 bases remaining between them. The chain's CDR3 is CASSPMGAIESPLHF. CDR3 nucleotide sequence: TGTGCCAGCAGCCCCATGGGGGCAATTGAATCACCCCTCCACTTT.

The chain's CDR3 is CASSVGPSGGSQETQYF. Here the CDR3 DNA reads TGTGCCAGCAGCGTAGGGCCTAGCGGGGGGTCACAAGAGACCCAGTACTTC. The rearrangement uses TRBV9 and TRBJ2-5; 11 bases are a match to TRBD2. CDR3 length: 17 residues. J lost 2 bases, V lost 0 bases, and 6 bases had no gene match. Germline CDR1 reads SGDLS; CDR2 reads YYNGEE.

CDR3 DNA sequence: TGTGCCAGCAGCTTAGTGGGTCAGGGGGGTCGTACAGATACGCAGTATTTT. Translation: CASSLVGQGGRTDTQYF. V is TRBV7-2 and J is TRBJ2-3, with D tentatively TRBD1 (7 bases). This CDR3 comprises 17 residues. CDR1 and CDR2 from the germline V gene are SGHTA and FQGNSA. V was cut by 1 base and J by 3 bases, with 17 bases left in between. Filled out from reference TRBV7-2 and TRBJ2-3, the complete variable domain reads GAGVSQSPSNKVTEKGKDVELRCDPISGHTALYWYRQSLGQGLEFLIYFQGNSAPDKSGLPSDRFSAERTGGSVSTLTIQRTQQEDSAVYLCASSLVGQGGRTDTQYFGPGTRLTVL.

J is TRBJ1-1 and V is TRBV18; TRBD1 might be the D (6 bases). Germline loops: CDR1 KGHSH, CDR2 LQKENI. Between the trimmed V and J ends, which lost 4 bases and 0 bases, there was a span of 15 bases. The CDR3 is made up of 16 amino acids. As DNA, the CDR3 is TGTGCCAGCTCACTCCAATTGCAGGGGATGAACACTGAAGCTTTCTTT. The encoded protein is CASSLQLQGMNTEAFF.

This sequence joins TRBV12-3 or TRBV12-4 and TRBJ1-5; the D is unclear. Trimming took 2 bases from V and 3 from J, leaving 5 bases between them. CDR3 length: 13 residues. The CDR3 here is CASSLSDNQPQHF. As DNA, the CDR3 is TGTGCCAGCAGTTTATCAGACAATCAGCCCCAGCATTTT.

The CDR3 nucleotides are TGTGCCAGCAGTCGCGACAGGGCTTCACCCCTCCACTTT. Its translation: CASSRDRASPLHF. The rearrangement joins TRBV6-2 or TRBV6-3 to TRBJ1-6, with 7 bases lining up with TRBD1. CDR3 size: 13 residues. Trimming took 5 bases from V and 9 from J; bases not matched to a gene: 4. In germline, CDR1 is MNHEY, CDR2 SVGEGT.

The chain carries TRBV12-3 or TRBV12-4 and TRBJ2-6; D remains ambiguous. The CDR3 length is 13 residues. The V and J ends lost 6 bases and 1 base respectively, with 4 bases between them. CDR3 protein: CASSPSGANVLTF. In DNA form, the CDR3 reads TGTGCCAGCAGCCCATCTGGGGCCAACGTCCTGACTTTC.

The V gene is TRBV30, the J gene TRBJ1-2; TRBD1 is a possible D gene (5 bases). CDR1 GTSNPN and CDR2 SVGIG come from the germline V gene (reference sequence). The CDR3 is 12 amino acids. Between the trimmed V and J ends, which lost 5 bases and 4 bases, there was a span of 11 bases. The CDR3 DNA sequence: TGTGCCTGGGCAGCAGGGTTCTATGGCTACACCTTC. It yields the protein CAWAAGFYGYTF.